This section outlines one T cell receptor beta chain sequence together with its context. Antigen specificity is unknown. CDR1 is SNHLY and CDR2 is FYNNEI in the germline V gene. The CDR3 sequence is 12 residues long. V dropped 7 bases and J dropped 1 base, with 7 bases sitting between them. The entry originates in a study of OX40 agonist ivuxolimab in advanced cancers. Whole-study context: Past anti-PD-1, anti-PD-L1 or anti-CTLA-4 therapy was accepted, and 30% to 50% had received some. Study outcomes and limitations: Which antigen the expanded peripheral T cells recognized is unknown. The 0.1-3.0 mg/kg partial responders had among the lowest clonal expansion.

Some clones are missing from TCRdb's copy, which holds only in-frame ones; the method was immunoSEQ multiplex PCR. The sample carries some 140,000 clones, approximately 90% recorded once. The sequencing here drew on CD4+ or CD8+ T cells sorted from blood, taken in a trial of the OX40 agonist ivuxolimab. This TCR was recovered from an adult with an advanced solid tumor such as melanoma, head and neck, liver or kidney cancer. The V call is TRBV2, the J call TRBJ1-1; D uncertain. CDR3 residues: CASIQQNTEAFF. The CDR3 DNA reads TGTGCCAGCATCCAGCAGAACACTGAAGCTTTCTTT. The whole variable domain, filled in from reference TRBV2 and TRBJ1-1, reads EPEVTQTPSHQVTQMGQEVILRCVPISNHLYFYWYRQILGQKVEFLVSFYNNEISEKSEIFDDQFSVERPDGSNFTLKIRSTKLEDSAMYFCASIQQNTEAFFGQGTRLTVV.